This TCR beta chain was retrieved from a study of T cells in Graves' hyperthyroidism and ophthalmopathy. Regarding the study as a whole: Ophthalmopathy was identified by the model a median approximately six months ahead of onset. Most thyroid clonotypes expanded above 0.001 were also detected in blood.

RNA transcripts yielded amplified TCR beta CDR3 regions. The TCR CDR3 first-round RT-PCR relied on the HTBI primer set. In TCRdb, the multiplex PCR reads were re-called with MiXCR into one record per CDR3 protein. The sample lists about 400,000 distinct CDR3 sequences, over 12% seen once, with under 30% in the top ten. This clonotype was detected a few times. What it binds is not known. The V segment lost 3 bases and the J segment 8 bases; nucleotides outside the gene matches: 10. CDR3 length: 17 amino acids. From germline, CDR1 is LGHDT and CDR2 YNNKEL (reference sequence). The study included ophthalmopathy patients with Clinical Activity Score at least 3, NOSPECS grade at least 4 and duration under 3 months. Diagnostic assessment was based on clinical symptoms, serum thyroxine and TRAb, thyroid ultrasound and orbital computed tomography.

This sequence originates from a man aged 50-60 years with Graves' ophthalmopathy. Sequenced: blood. The V and J genes are TRBV3-1 and TRBJ2-1; 13 bases match TRBD2. The CDR3 DNA reads TGTGCCAGCAGCCACCACACCGGACTAGCGGGAGTCCATGAGCAGTTCTTC. It yields the protein CASSHHTGLAGVHEQFF.